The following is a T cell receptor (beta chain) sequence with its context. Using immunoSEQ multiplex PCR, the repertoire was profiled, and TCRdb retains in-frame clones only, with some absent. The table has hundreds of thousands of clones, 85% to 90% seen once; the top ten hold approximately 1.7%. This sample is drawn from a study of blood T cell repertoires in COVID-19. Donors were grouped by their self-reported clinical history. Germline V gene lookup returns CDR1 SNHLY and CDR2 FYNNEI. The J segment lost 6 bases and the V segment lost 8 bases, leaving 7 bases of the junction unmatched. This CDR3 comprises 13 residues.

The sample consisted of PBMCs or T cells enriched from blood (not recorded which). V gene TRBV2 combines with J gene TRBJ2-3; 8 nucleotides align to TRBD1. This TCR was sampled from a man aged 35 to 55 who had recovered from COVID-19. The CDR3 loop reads CASRTGNLDTQYF. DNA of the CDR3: TGTGCCAGCCGGACAGGGAATCTGGATACGCAGTATTTT.